Below are 26 T cell receptor beta chains sequenced from a single sample in a study of T-cell reconstitution after alpha-beta-depleted transplantation in children. The TCRbeta library incorporated unique molecular identifiers. One entry per CDR3 protein results from TCRdb running MiXCR on the PCR reads. The sample records over 400,000 distinct CDR3 sequences, over 40% being singletons. The sequenced sample was PBMCs, obtained before TCRalphabeta/CD19-depleted stem cell transplant. The origin of the receptors is a girl under 10 years old with aplastic anemia, due to receive a stem cell transplant.

V usage is TRBV28 and J usage is TRBJ2-1; D assignment may be TRBD1 or TRBD2 (5 bases each). This CDR3 is built from 15 residues. Trimming took off 0 bases at V and 3 bases at J, with 9 bases between the two ends. Germline V gene lookup returns CDR1 MDHEN and CDR2 SYDVKM. CDR3 sequence: CASSLWGTNYNEQFF. The CDR3 region has the DNA TGTGCCAGCAGTTTATGGGGGACGAACTACAATGAGCAGTTCTTC.

The rearrangement uses TRBV18 and TRBJ2-7, with D tentatively TRBD1 (6 bases). Trimming pared 5 bases from V and 3 bases from J, leaving 11 bases between. Germline CDR1 and CDR2: KGHSH and LQKENI. This CDR3 comprises 13 residues. The CDR3 coding sequence is TGTGCCAGCTCATTCCGGACAGACTACGAGCAGTACTTC. Its protein product is CASSFRTDYEQYF.

This rearrangement joins TRBV19 to TRBJ2-3; possible D gene TRBD2, 6 bases. The CDR3 totals 12 residues. V was trimmed by 8 bases and J by 3 bases, leaving 9 bases between them. In germline, CDR1 is LNHDA, CDR2 SQIVND (reference sequence). The CDR3 loop reads CASWDFTDTQYF. Here the CDR3 DNA reads TGTGCCAGTTGGGACTTTACAGATACGCAGTATTTT.

CDR3 DNA: TGTGCCAGCAGCTTAGGGGATAGGGACAGCAATCAGCCCCAGCATTTT. Translated: CASSLGDRDSNQPQHF. The gene calls are TRBV7-9 and TRBJ1-5; D perhaps matches TRBD1 (5 bases). Trimming removed 1 base from V and 1 base from J, with 11 bases in between. This CDR3 spans 16 amino acids. Germline CDR1 reads SEHNR; CDR2 reads FQNEAQ (reference sequence).

This clonotype was detected many times. The chain has TRBV3-1 and TRBJ2-7; the match to TRBD1 covers 10 bases. With 1 base clipped from V and 0 bases from J, the junction kept 9 bases outside the gene matches. CDR3 length: 18 residues. Looked up from germline, CDR1 is LGHDT and CDR2 is YNNKEL (reference sequence). For the CDR3, the DNA is TGTGCCAGCAGCCAAGCGGGACAGGGGTATGTGCTCTCCTACGAGCAGTACTTC. Protein product: CASSQAGQGYVLSYEQYF.

This chain links TRBV28 with TRBJ2-7; possibly TRBD1 or TRBD2 for D (5 bases each). The CDR3 runs to 14 residues. Trimming cost V 7 bases and J 3 bases, with 16 bases left between them. Per the germline V gene, CDR1 is MDHEN and CDR2 is SYDVKM. The CDR3 here is CASNMGRRIYEQYF. CDR3 nucleotides: TGTGCCAGCAACATGGGACGGAGGATCTACGAGCAGTACTTC.

The chain has TRBV18 and TRBJ1-6, with TRBD1 matching 10 bases. The CDR3 extends over 15 amino acids. Looked up from germline, CDR1 is KGHSH and CDR2 is LQKENI. With V trimmed by 4 bases and J by 12 bases, 9 bases remained unmatched. The CDR3 DNA reads TGTGCCAGCTCACGGGACAGGGGAATTGGCTTACCCCTCCACTTT. Translating gives CASSRDRGIGLPLHF.

The chain links TRBV6-1 to TRBJ2-7; TRBD2 aligns across 7 bases. The CDR3 extends over 14 amino acids. With 2 bases clipped from V and 5 bases from J, the junction kept 6 bases outside the gene matches. In germline, CDR1 is MNHNS, CDR2 SASEGT. DNA for the CDR3: TGTGCCAGCAGTGAACGGGGAGGGAGCGACGAGCAGTACTTC. Encoded protein: CASSERGGSDEQYF.

At least ten counts were recorded for this clonotype. This sequence joins TRBV15 and TRBJ2-7; 7 nucleotides match TRBD2. Trimming took 5 bases from V and 5 from J; bases not matched to a gene: 15. The CDR3 is 16 amino acids. Germline V gene sequence: CDR1 LNHNV, CDR2 YYDKDF (reference sequence). The CDR3: CATSGRVTGVKNEQYF. CDR3 bases: TGTGCCACCAGCGGGAGGGTGACGGGAGTGAAGAACGAGCAGTACTTC.

This clonotype showed up many times. This chain links TRBV29-1 with TRBJ2-7; maybe TRBD2 (6 bases). The germline V gene encodes CDR1 SQVTM and CDR2 ANQGSEA. The CDR3 length is 11 residues. For the CDR3, the DNA is TGCAGTGGCGGGAACAACTACGAGCAGTACTTC. Protein: CSGGNNYEQYF.

The chain combines TRBV30 with TRBJ2-3; D is tentatively TRBD1 or TRBD2 (6 bases each). V shed 2 bases and J shed 3 bases, with 15 bases lying between them. The CDR3 loop spans 15 amino acids. CDR1 is GTSNPN and CDR2 is SVGIG in the germline V gene (reference sequence). CDR3 sequence reads: CAWSQGGGLTDTQYF. CDR3 sequence (DNA): TGTGCCTGGAGTCAAGGGGGAGGTCTGACAGATACGCAGTATTTT. Full variable domain (remainder filled in from reference TRBV30 and TRBJ2-3): SQTIHQWPATLVQPVGSPLSLECTVEGTSNPNLYWYRQAAGRGLQLLFYSVGIGQISSEVPQNLSASRPQDRQFILSSKKLLLSDSGFYLCAWSQGGGLTDTQYFGPGTRLTVL.

This clonotype showed up just once. CDR3 nucleotides: TGTGCCAGCAGCCTCCAACGTGGGGCCAACGTCCTGACTTTC. Protein sequence: CASSLQRGANVLTF. The chain uses TRBV28 and TRBJ2-6; D is ambiguous. Trimming shortened V by 6 bases and J by 3 bases, and 9 bases separated the two germline ends. CDR1 is MDHEN and CDR2 is SYDVKM in the germline V gene. The CDR3 runs 14 residues.

This clonotype was counted many times. V usage is TRBV4-1 and J usage is TRBJ2-3; 8 bases line up with TRBD2. V shed 1 base and J 5 bases; nucleotides not matched to a gene: 8. The CDR3 spans 16 residues. Per the germline V gene, CDR1 is MGHRA and CDR2 is YSYEKL. The CDR3 protein is CASSQASGRGGDTQYF. CDR3 coding DNA: TGCGCCAGCAGCCAAGCAAGCGGGAGAGGGGGAGATACGCAGTATTTT.

The genes are TRBV28 and TRBJ2-7, with TRBD1 matching over 9 bases. The V gene end was trimmed by 6 bases and the J gene end by 3 bases; junction bases not matched to a gene: 9. The germline CDR1 and CDR2 sequences are MDHEN and SYDVKM. The CDR3 has 15 residues. CDR3 sequence (DNA): TGTGCCAGCAGCGACCGGGACAGGGTGAACTACGAGCAGTACTTC. It codes for CASSDRDRVNYEQYF.

The CDR3 DNA reads TGTGCCAGCAGCTTAGGAGTACGGGCAGAAGCTTTCTTT. It is translated as CASSLGVRAEAFF. This rearrangement joins TRBV11-2 to TRBJ1-1; no reliable D call. The CDR3 runs to 13 residues. V was trimmed by 1 base and J by 8 bases, leaving 11 bases between them. Germline V gene data show CDR1 as SGHAT and CDR2 as FQNNGV.

The genes are TRBV18 and TRBJ1-1, with D hard to call. This CDR3 is built from 13 residues. Per germline, CDR1 KGHSH and CDR2 LQKENI. The V end lost 4 bases, the J end lost 1 base, and 7 bases lay between the germline ends. This CDR3 reads CASSLRKNTEAFF. The CDR3 nucleotides are TGTGCCAGCTCACTTCGGAAGAACACTGAAGCTTTCTTT. Using reference TRBV18 and TRBJ1-1 for the parts outside the CDR3, the full variable domain is NAGVMQNPRHLVRRRGQEARLRCSPMKGHSHVYWYRQLPEEGLKFMVYLQKENIIDESGMPKERFSAEFPKEGPSILRIQQVVRGDSAAYFCASSLRKNTEAFFGQGTRLTVV.

This clonotype was recorded a few times. V and J are TRBV24-1 and TRBJ2-3; 8 bases agree with TRBD2. CDR1 and CDR2 (germline): KGHDR, SFDVKD. The J segment lost 4 bases and the V segment lost 4 bases, leaving 6 bases of the junction unmatched. The CDR3 runs 15 residues. The CDR3 DNA reads TGTGCCACCAGTGAGGGAAGCGGGAGTCCAGATACGCAGTATTTT. Amino acid sequence: CATSEGSGSPDTQYF.

Ten or more counts support this clonotype. V is TRBV21-1 and J is TRBJ2-7; the DNA was not compared with TRBD2, the D call given in the table. TRBV21-1 is a pseudogene locus. The CDR3 has 13 amino acids. The CDR3: CASSKNREYEQYF. The DNA of the CDR3 is TGTGCCAGCAGCAAAAATAGGGAGTACGAGCAGTACTTC.

This clonotype was seen many times. The DNA for the CDR3 is TGCGCCAGCAGCTTGGCCGGGACTTACCAAGAGACCCAGTACTTC. It yields the protein CASSLAGTYQETQYF. The chain employs TRBV5-1 and TRBJ2-5; possible D gene TRBD2, 6 bases. The germline CDR1 and CDR2 sequences are SGHRS and YFSETQ. The V and J ends lost 0 bases and 0 bases respectively, with 9 bases between them. The CDR3 runs 15 residues.

In this sample, this clonotype turned up a few times. The genes are TRBV5-6 and TRBJ2-7; TRBD1 matches 7 bases. V lost 4 bases, J lost 0 bases, and 4 bases stayed unmatched. Germline V gene sequence: CDR1 SGHDT, CDR2 YYEEEE. This CDR3 comprises 14 residues. CDR3 protein: CASSRQGPSYEQYF. CDR3 DNA sequence: TGTGCCAGCAGCCGACAGGGCCCCTCCTACGAGCAGTACTTC.

Ten or more counts support this clonotype. The chain employs TRBV5-1 and TRBJ2-7; 8 nucleotides match TRBD1. The V segment lost 4 bases and the J segment 4 bases; nucleotides outside the gene matches: 7. The CDR3 is 14 amino acids. Germline loops: CDR1 SGHRS, CDR2 YFSETQ. CDR3 DNA sequence: TGCGCCAGCAGCCCGAACGGACAGGGTTACGAGCAGTACTTC. Amino acids: CASSPNGQGYEQYF.

The chain joins TRBV6-5 to TRBJ2-5; TRBD2 aligns across 12 bases. Per the germline V gene, CDR1 is MNHEY and CDR2 is SVGAGI. Germline trimming cut 2 bases from V and 5 bases from J; bases unmatched to any gene: 6. CDR3 length: 16 residues. CDR3 sequence reads: CASSYRLAGAGETQYF. As DNA, the CDR3 is TGTGCCAGCAGTTACCGACTAGCGGGGGCTGGGGAGACCCAGTACTTC.

This clonotype occurred a few times. The V call is TRBV12-3 or TRBV12-4, the J call TRBJ1-1; 7 nucleotides agree with TRBD1. The CDR3 length is 17 residues. Trimming took 6 bases from V and 0 from J; bases not matched to a gene: 13. In DNA, the CDR3 is TGTGCCAGCAGCCCTTACAGGGGAGCAATGATGAACACTGAAGCTTTCTTT. Translation gives CASSPYRGAMMNTEAFF.

Regarding this clonotype: At one of its ends the junction is not consistent with the germline gene, which may arise from a read error. The chain recombines TRBV5-1 with TRBJ1-4; 10 bases match TRBD1. The CDR3 has 13 residues. The V gene's germline CDR1 is SGHRS and CDR2 YFSETQ. The CDR3 DNA is TGCGCCAGCAGCACGGGACAGGGGACGGAGTTTTCTTTT. It specifies CASSTGQGTEFSF.

This clonotype was picked up a small number of times. The genes are TRBV20-1 and TRBJ1-2; D not resolved. Germline V gene sequence: CDR1 DFQATT, CDR2 SNEGSKA (reference sequence). The CDR3 runs 11 residues. V was shortened by 5 bases and J by 8 bases, with 12 bases between the two germline ends. CDR3: CSADSLGGYTF. CDR3 coding DNA: TGCAGTGCTGACTCGCTCGGAGGCTACACCTTC.

This rearrangement joins TRBV5-1 to TRBJ2-1; possibly TRBD2 for D (5 bases). Germline V gene data show CDR1 as SGHRS and CDR2 as YFSETQ. Trimming removed 1 base from V and 3 bases from J, with 5 bases in between. The CDR3 is made up of 13 amino acids. Written as DNA, the CDR3 is TGCGCCAGCAGCTTGCGGGACTACAATGAGCAGTTCTTC. Protein product: CASSLRDYNEQFF.